This section outlines one TCR beta chain sequence together with its context. Its target is not known. Assay: immunoSEQ multiplex PCR; the TCRdb copy retains only in-frame clones and omits some. This sample has 95,000 or so clones, with under 85% found just once. This specimen belongs to a study of OX40 agonist ivuxolimab in advanced cancers. Study overall: As their treatment, patients were administered ivuxolimab, an agonistic anti-OX40 (CD134) antibody.

Whole-study results and caveats: Fewer expanded clones were found on average in CD4+ than in CD8+ T cells.

This CDR3 contains 15 residues. Germline assignment: CDR1 SGHDN and CDR2 FVKESK. The V gene end was trimmed by 6 bases and the J gene end by 4 bases; junction bases not matched to a gene: 4. Autoimmune disease history or systemic immunosuppression led to patient exclusion. This chain connects TRBV14 to TRBJ2-1; 12 bases fit TRBD2. This clonotype originated in an adult with an advanced solid tumor such as melanoma, head and neck, liver or kidney cancer. The input for sequencing was CD4+ or CD8+ T cells sorted from blood, taken in a trial of the OX40 agonist ivuxolimab. The CDR3 nucleotides read TGTGCCAGCAGTCATACTAGCGGGAGGTACAATGAGCAGTTCTTC. It specifies CASSHTSGRYNEQFF. The whole variable domain, remainder taken from reference TRBV14 and TRBJ2-1, is EAGVTQFPSHSVIEKGQTVTLRCDPISGHDNLYWYRRVMGKEIKFLLHFVKESKQDESGMPNNRFLAERTGGTYSTLKVQPAELEDSGVYFCASSHTSGRYNEQFFGPGTRLTVL.